This record looks at one TCR beta chain sequence and its context. Its antigen is currently unknown. The sample originates from a study of yellow fever vaccine responses in identical twins. Trimming took 5 bases from V and 7 from J, leaving 14 bases between them. This CDR3 has 13 amino acids. Germline CDR1 reads MNHNS; CDR2 reads SASEGT. A single record per CDR3 protein comes from TCRdb applying MiXCR to the RT-PCR reads. The repertoire holds about 2,500 distinct CDR3 sequences, with approximately 87% as singletons. Study observations and caveats: Twins reportedly mounted vaccine T cell responses that seemed partly convergent, partly personalized.

The specimen was T cells from blood (PBMCs), unsorted or a sorted subset (not recorded which), collected before or after yellow fever vaccination (not recorded which). The V gene is TRBV6-1, the J gene TRBJ1-2; TRBD1 might be the D (5 bases). The source of this sequence is a woman between 18 and 30 years old who received the yellow fever vaccine. The CDR3 protein is CASSLRVSGGYTF. The CDR3, as DNA: TGTGCCAGCAGTCTCAGGGTTTCGGGTGGCTACACCTTC.